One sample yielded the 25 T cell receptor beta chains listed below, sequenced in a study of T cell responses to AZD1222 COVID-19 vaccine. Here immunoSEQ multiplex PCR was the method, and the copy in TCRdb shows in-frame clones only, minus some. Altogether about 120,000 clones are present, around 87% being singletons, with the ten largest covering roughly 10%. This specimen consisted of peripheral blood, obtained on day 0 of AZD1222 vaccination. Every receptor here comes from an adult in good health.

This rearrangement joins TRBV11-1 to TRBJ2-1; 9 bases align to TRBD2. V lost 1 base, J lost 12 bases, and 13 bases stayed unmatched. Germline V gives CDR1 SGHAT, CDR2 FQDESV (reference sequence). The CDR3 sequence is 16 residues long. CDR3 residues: CASSLGLGLAGSRQFF. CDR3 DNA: TGTGCCAGCAGCTTAGGGCTGGGGCTAGCGGGGTCGCGGCAGTTCTTC.

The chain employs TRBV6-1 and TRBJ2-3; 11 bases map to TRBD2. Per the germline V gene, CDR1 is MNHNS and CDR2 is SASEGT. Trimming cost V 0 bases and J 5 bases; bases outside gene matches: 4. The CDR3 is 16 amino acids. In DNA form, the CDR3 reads TGTGCCAGCAGTGAAGCGCTAGCGGGAGGAAGAGATACGCAGTATTTT. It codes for CASSEALAGGRDTQYF.

CDR3 amino acids: CATSPGDSYEQYF. For the CDR3, the DNA is TGTGCCACCAGTCCAGGGGACTCCTACGAGCAGTACTTC. The chain is built from TRBV24-1 and TRBJ2-7; D perhaps matches TRBD1 (6 bases). Germline V gives CDR1 KGHDR, CDR2 SFDVKD. The CDR3 sequence is 13 residues long. V lost 6 bases, J lost 0 bases, and 8 bases lay in between.

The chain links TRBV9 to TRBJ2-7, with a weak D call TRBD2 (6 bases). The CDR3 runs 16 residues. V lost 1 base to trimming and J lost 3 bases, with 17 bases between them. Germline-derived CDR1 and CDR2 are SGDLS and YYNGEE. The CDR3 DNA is TGTGCCAGCAGCGTATTAGATGGGACTGGCCTCTACGAGCAGTACTTC. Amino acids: CASSVLDGTGLYEQYF.

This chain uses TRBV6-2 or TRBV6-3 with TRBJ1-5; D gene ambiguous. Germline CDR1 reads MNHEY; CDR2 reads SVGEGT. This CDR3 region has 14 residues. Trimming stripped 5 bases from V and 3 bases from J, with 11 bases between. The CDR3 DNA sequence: TGTGCCAGCAGTAACGGGGTAATCAATCAGCCCCAGCATTTT. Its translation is CASSNGVINQPQHF.

The CDR3 sequence is CASSVSGNGYTF. Here the CDR3 DNA reads TGTGCCAGCAGTGTTTCCGGGAATGGCTACACCTTC. V is TRBV25-1 and J is TRBJ1-2; D call uncertain. The CDR3 length is 12 residues. The V and J ends lost 4 bases and 6 bases respectively, with 9 bases between them. CDR1 MGHDK and CDR2 SYGVNS come from the germline V gene.

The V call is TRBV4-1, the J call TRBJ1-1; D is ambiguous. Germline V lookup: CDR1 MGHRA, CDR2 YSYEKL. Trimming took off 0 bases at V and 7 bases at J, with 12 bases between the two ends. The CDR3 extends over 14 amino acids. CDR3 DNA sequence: TGCGCCAGCAGCCAAGAGCCGGCCAGCCGTGAAGCTTTCTTT. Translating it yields CASSQEPASREAFF.

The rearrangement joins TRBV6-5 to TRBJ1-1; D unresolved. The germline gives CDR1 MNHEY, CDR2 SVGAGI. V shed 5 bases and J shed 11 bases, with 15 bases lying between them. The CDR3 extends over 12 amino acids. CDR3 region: CASSHLTLTAFF. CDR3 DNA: TGTGCCAGCAGTCATTTAACCTTAACGGCTTTCTTT.

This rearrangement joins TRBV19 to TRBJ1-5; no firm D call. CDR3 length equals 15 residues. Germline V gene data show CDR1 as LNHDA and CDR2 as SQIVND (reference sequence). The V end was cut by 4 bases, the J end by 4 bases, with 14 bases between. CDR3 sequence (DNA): TGTGCCAGTAGTAGCGACACCCCAACAAATCAGCCCCAGCATTTT. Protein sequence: CASSSDTPTNQPQHF.

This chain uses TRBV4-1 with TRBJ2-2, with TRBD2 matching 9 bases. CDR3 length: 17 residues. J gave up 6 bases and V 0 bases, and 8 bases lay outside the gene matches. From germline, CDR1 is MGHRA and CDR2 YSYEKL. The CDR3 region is CASSQEASGGPSGELFF. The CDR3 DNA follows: TGCGCCAGCAGCCAAGAGGCGAGCGGGGGGCCATCCGGGGAGCTGTTTTTT.

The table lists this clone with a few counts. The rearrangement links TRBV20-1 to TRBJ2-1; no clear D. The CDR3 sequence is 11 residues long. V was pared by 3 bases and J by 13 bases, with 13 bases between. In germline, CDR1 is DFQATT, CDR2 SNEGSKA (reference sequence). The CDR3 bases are TGCAGTGCTAGTACCCGAGACGACCAGTTCTTC. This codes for CSASTRDDQFF.

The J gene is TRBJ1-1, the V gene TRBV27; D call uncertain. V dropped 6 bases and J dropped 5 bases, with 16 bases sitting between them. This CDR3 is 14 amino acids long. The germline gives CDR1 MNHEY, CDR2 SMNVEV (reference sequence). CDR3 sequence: CASSWQFGRTEAFF. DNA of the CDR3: TGTGCCAGCAGCTGGCAATTCGGGCGGACTGAAGCTTTCTTT.

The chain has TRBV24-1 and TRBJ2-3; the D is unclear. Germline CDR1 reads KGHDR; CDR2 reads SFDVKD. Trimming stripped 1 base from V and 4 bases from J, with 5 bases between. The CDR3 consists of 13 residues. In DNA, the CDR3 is TGTGCCACCAGTGATTTTCCTGCAGATACGCAGTATTTT. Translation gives CATSDFPADTQYF.

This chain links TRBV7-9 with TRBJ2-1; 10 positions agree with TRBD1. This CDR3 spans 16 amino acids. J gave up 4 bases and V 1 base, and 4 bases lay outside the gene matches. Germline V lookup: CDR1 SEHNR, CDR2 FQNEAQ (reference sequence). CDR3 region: CASSLVGGQGYNEQFF. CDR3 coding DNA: TGTGCCAGCAGCTTAGTAGGGGGACAGGGGTACAATGAGCAGTTCTTC.

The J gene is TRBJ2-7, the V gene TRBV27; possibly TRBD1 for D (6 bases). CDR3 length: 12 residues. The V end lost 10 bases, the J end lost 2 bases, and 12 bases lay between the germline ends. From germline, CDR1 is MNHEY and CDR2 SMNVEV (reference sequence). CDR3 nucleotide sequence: TGTGCCACTTCGACAGGACCCTACGAGCAGTACTTC. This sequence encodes CATSTGPYEQYF.

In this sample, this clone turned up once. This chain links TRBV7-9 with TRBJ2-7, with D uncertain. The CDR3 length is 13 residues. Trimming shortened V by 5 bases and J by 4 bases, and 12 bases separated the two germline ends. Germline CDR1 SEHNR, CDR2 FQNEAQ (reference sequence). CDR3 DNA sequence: TGTGCCAGCAGCCCCTCTGAAAGATACGAGCAGTACTTC. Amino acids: CASSPSERYEQYF.

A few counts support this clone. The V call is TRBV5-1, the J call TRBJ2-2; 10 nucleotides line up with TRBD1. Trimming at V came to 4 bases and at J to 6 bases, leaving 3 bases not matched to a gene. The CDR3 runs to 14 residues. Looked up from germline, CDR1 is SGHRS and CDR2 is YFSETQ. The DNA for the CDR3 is TGCGCCAGCAGCACCGGACAGGGGGCCGGGGAGCTGTTTTTT. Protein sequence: CASSTGQGAGELFF.

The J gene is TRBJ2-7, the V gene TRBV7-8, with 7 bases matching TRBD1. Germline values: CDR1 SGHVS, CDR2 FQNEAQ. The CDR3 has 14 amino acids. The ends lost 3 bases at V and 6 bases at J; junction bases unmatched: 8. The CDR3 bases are TGTGCCAGCAGCTTCAGACAGGGTCGTAGCGAGCAGTACTTC. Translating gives CASSFRQGRSEQYF.

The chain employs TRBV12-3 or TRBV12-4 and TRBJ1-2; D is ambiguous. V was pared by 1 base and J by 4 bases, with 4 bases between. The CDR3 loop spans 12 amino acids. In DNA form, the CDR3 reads TGTGCCAGCAGTTTAGAGAGCTATGGCTACACCTTC. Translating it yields CASSLESYGYTF.

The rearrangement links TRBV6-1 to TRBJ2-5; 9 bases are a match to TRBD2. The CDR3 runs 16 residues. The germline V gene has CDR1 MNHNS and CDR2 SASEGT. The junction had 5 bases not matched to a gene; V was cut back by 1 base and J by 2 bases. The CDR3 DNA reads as TGTGCCAGCAGTGAAGAAGGACTAGCGTTACAAGAGACCCAGTACTTC. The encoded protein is CASSEEGLALQETQYF.

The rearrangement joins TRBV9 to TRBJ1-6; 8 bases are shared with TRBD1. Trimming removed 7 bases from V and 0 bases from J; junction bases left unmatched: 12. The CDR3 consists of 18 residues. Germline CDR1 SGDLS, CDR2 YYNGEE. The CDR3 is CASPLQGVQSSYNSPLHF. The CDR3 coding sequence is TGTGCCAGCCCCCTACAGGGGGTCCAGAGCTCCTATAATTCACCCCTCCACTTT.

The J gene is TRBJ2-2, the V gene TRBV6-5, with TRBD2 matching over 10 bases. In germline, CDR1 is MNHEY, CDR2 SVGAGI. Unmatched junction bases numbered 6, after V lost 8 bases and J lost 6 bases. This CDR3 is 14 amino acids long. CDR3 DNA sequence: TGTGCCAGCGGCGGAGGACTAGCGGCCGGGGAGCTGTTTTTT. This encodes CASGGGLAAGELFF.

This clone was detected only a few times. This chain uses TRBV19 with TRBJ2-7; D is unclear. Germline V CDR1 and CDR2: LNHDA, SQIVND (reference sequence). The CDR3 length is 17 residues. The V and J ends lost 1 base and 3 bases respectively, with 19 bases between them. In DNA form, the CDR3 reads TGTGCCAGTAGTATAGTGAAGCAGGCCGATCCATTCTACGAGCAGTACTTC. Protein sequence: CASSIVKQADPFYEQYF. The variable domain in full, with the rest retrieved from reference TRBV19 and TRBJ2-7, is DGGITQSPKYLFRKEGQNVTLSCEQNLNHDAMYWYRQDPGQGLRLIYYSQIVNDFQKGDIAEGYSVSREKKESFPLTVTSAQKNPTAFYLCASSIVKQADPFYEQYFGPGTRLTVT.

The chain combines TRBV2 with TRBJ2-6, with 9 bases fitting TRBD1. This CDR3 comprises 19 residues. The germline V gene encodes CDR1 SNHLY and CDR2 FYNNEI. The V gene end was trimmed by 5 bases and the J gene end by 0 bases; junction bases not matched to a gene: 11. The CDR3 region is CASSYTPGQGLSGANVLTF. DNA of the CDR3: TGTGCCAGCAGTTATACTCCGGGACAGGGACTCTCTGGGGCCAACGTCCTGACTTTC. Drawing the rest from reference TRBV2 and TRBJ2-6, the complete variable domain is EPEVTQTPSHQVTQMGQEVILRCVPISNHLYFYWYRQILGQKVEFLVSFYNNEISEKSEIFDDQFSVERPDGSNFTLKIRSTKLEDSAMYFCASSYTPGQGLSGANVLTFGAGSRLTVL.

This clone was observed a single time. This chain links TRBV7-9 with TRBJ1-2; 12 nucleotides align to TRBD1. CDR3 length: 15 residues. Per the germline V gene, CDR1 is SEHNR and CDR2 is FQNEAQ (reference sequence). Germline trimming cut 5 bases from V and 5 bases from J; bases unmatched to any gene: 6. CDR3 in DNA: TGTGCCAGCAGCATCGGGACAGGGGGCCGGTATGGCTACACCTTC. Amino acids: CASSIGTGGRYGYTF.